This TCR beta chain derives from a study of response to subunit inactivated influenza vaccine. The study, taken as a whole, reports: With each seasonal influenza vaccination, the authors suggested, few new T cells are recruited.

This CDR3 is 13 amino acids long. Trimming left V 0 bases short and J 7 bases short, with 11 bases between. From germline, CDR1 is SGDLS and CDR2 YYNGEE. For this clonotype: Its antigen is unidentified.

TCRdb re-analysed the RT-PCR reads in MiXCR, keeping a single row per CDR3 protein. The sample holds around 520,000 distinct CDR3 sequences, 25% seen once. The chain joins TRBV9 to TRBJ2-7; D might be TRBD2 (5 bases). Material: CD4+ T cells sorted from PBMCs, obtained 5 days after vaccination. This clonotype was obtained from a man aged 50-60 years who received an inactivated influenza vaccine. The chain's CDR3 is CASSVDPTGEQYF. The CDR3 nucleotides read TGTGCCAGCAGCGTAGACCCCACGGGGGAGCAGTACTTC.